This T cell receptor (beta chain) was found in a study of T-cell reconstitution after alpha-beta-depleted transplantation in children. Points from the study as a whole: For some patients, TCRbeta diversity was high at day 60 because of recipient T cells and thymic progenitors that survived. The main origin of T-cell counts and diversity one year after transplant was newly produced T cells. Reports say that about two months after transplant, the alpha-beta T cells came out of several hundred graft clones that had expanded.

The CDR3 is 14 amino acids. Trimming shortened V by 0 bases and J by 5 bases, and 11 bases separated the two germline ends. Germline CDR1 is SGHRS and CDR2 is YFSETQ. TCRbeta library construction was performed incorporating unique molecular identifiers. TCRdb ran MiXCR on the PCR reads and lists one entry per CDR3 protein. The sample shows 200,000 to 300,000 distinct CDR3 sequences, approximately 8.9% of them seen only once. This clonotype has at least ten counts. The antigen remains undetermined. The rearrangement uses TRBV5-1 and TRBJ2-5; D is undetermined. The TCR comes from a male patient aged 10 to 17 who had a stem cell transplant for acute lymphoblastic leukemia, so the T cells may come from the graft donor. The source was PBMCs, mostly from graft donor cells, collected 180 days after TCRalphabeta/CD19-depleted stem cell transplant. The CDR3 protein is CASSLETGWETQYF. The DNA of the CDR3 is TGCGCCAGCAGCTTGGAAACGGGTTGGGAGACCCAGTACTTC.